The T cell receptor beta chain described here comes from a study of blood T cell repertoires in COVID-19. As for the study in general: The United States, Italy and Spain were the sources of the acute and convalescent COVID-19 samples. PBMCs, B-cell-depleted T cells, or T cells provided the cDNA or gDNA that made up the material.

Per the original data handling: How many nucleated cells were present was estimated from reference gene primer amplification. Data came from immunoSEQ multiplex PCR; TCRdb stores just in-frame clones and leaves some out. The V and J calls and clone size were taken over from that table, and D and trimming were inferred from the DNA. The table records around 130,000 clones, approximately 90% of them present only once. This clone occurred once. The sequencing sample was made of peripheral blood. The receptor's source is a woman aged 80 or over with acute or convalescent COVID-19.

In nucleotides, the CDR3 is TGTGCTAGTGGTTTGGGACAGGGGAGCAATCAGCCCCAGCATTTT. Amino acids: CASGLGQGSNQPQHF. The V and J genes are TRBV12-5 and TRBJ1-5, with TRBD1 matching 8 bases. V lost 1 base to trimming and J lost 1 base; unmatched junction nucleotides: 0. Germline V CDR1 and CDR2: LGHNT, FRNRAP. CDR3 size: 15 residues.